The rows below give T cell receptor beta chains drawn from one sample of a study of cytomegalovirus exposure and HLA in healthy donors. Profiling relied on immunoSEQ multiplex PCR, and the TCRdb table lists in-frame clones only, not all of them. Seen here are over 200,000 clones, about four fifths observed once, and the top ten hold around 6%. Sequenced: PBMCs. Source of these receptors: a man aged 35 to 55 in good health and CMV-seropositive. Both conserved end residues are part of each CDR3. Each record gives: D gene, clone size, J gene, V gene, CDR3 protein, CDR3 DNA. The D gene is left open where the match is weak. Clone size is stated in some rows and not others, as once, few, many or a class when expanded.

>-|-|TRBJ2-1|TRBV5-1
CASSPLSDNEQFF
TGCGCCAGCAGCCCCTTGAGTGACAATGAGCAGTTCTTC
>TRBD2|few|TRBJ2-3|TRBV5-1
CASSNRLAGPRDTQYF
TGCGCCAGCAGCAACCGACTAGCGGGGCCTCGTGATACGCAGTATTTT
>TRBD1|-|TRBJ2-7|TRBV14
CASSSQGFEQYF
TGTGCCAGCAGCTCACAGGGGTTCGAGCAGTACTTC
>TRBD2|-|TRBJ2-3|TRBV6-6
CASSYSSTSADTQYF
TGTGCCAGCAGTTACTCTAGTACTAGCGCAGATACGCAGTATTTT
>TRBD1|-|TRBJ1-1|TRBV30
CAWGGGAEAFF
TGTGCCTGGGGAGGGGGCGCTGAAGCTTTCTTT
>-|-|TRBJ2-1|TRBV11-2
CASSSNNEQFF
TGTGCCAGCAGCTCCAACAATGAGCAGTTCTTC
>-|-|TRBJ2-1|TRBV7-9
CASSISGKSSYNEQFF
TGTGCCAGCAGCATCTCAGGAAAGAGCTCCTACAATGAGCAGTTCTTC
>-|-|TRBJ2-1|TRBV30
CAWSLNNEQFF
TGTGCCTGGAGCCTTAACAATGAGCAGTTCTTC
>-|-|TRBJ2-1|TRBV14
CASSPLSSRHEQFF
TGTGCCAGCAGCCCGCTGTCTAGCCGCCATGAGCAGTTCTTC
>TRBD2|-|TRBJ2-1|TRBV7-6
CASSWSGRVGNEQFF
TGTGCCAGCAGCTGGAGCGGGAGGGTAGGCAATGAGCAGTTCTTC
>-|-|TRBJ1-2|TRBV27
CASSLGGQASRRYTF
TGTGCCAGCAGTTTAGGGGGCCAGGCTTCCCGTCGCTACACCTTC
>-|-|TRBJ1-5|TRBV19
CASSIGAWDQPQHF
TGTGCCAGTAGTATAGGGGCATGGGATCAGCCCCAGCATTTT
>TRBD2|-|TRBJ2-1|TRBV27
CASSLSRLAGNYNEQFF
TGTGCCAGCAGTTTATCTAGACTAGCGGGGAACTACAATGAGCAGTTCTTC
>TRBD2|once|TRBJ2-2|TRBV9
CASSVALAVGDTGELFF
TGTGCCAGCAGCGTAGCACTAGCGGTAGGAGACACCGGGGAGCTGTTTTTT
>-|-|TRBJ1-2|TRBV27
CASTPGGTYGYTF
TGTGCCAGCACCCCAGGAGGGACCTATGGCTACACCTTC
>TRBD1|-|TRBJ1-2|TRBV6-6
CASTPRGTGHGYTF
TGTGCCAGCACCCCCCGGGGGACAGGACATGGCTACACCTTC
>TRBD1|-|TRBJ1-5|TRBV30
CAWSLQGGDNQPQHF
TGTGCCTGGAGTCTACAGGGGGGTGACAATCAGCCCCAGCATTTT
>TRBD2|once|TRBJ2-3|TRBV7-9
CASSAPGLAGGTWGGTQYF
TGTGCCAGCAGCGCCCCCGGACTAGCGGGAGGGACCTGGGGAGGTACGCAGTATTTT
>TRBD1|-|TRBJ1-1|TRBV30
CAWTAGGNTEAFF
TGTGCCTGGACCGCAGGGGGGAACACTGAAGCTTTCTTT
>-|-|TRBJ1-5|TRBV25-1
CASSETGNSNQPQHF
TGTGCCAGCAGTGAAACGGGGAATAGCAATCAGCCCCAGCATTTT
>TRBD2|-|TRBJ2-7|TRBV20-1
CSWEGGNEQYF
TGCAGTTGGGAGGGAGGGAACGAGCAGTACTTC
>-|-|TRBJ2-7|TRBV27
CASSLSGEQYF
TGTGCCAGCAGCTTGTCAGGGGAGCAGTACTTC
>TRBD1|once|TRBJ1-5|TRBV11-3
CASKSDRGSNQPQHF
TGTGCCAGCAAATCAGACAGGGGAAGCAATCAGCCCCAGCATTTT
>-|-|TRBJ1-2|TRBV6-1
CASRAGANYGYTF
TGTGCCAGCAGGGCGGGGGCTAACTATGGCTACACCTTC
>TRBD1|-|TRBJ2-7|TRBV6-6
CASRTGAKTYEQYF
TGTGCCAGCAGGACAGGGGCCAAAACCTACGAGCAGTACTTC
>-|-|TRBJ2-5|TRBV13
CASSFSDQETQYF
TGTGCCAGCAGCTTCAGCGATCAAGAGACCCAGTACTTC